This TCR beta chain was observed in a study of blood T cells in healthy people across ages. This CDR3 comprises 15 residues. V was pared by 4 bases and J by 5 bases, with 8 bases of the junction left unmatched. The V gene's germline CDR1 is SGHRS and CDR2 YFSETQ. A J-beta primer mix and a sample-barcoded 5' primer were used in a second PCR of about 7 to 12 cycles. MiXCR was run by TCRdb on the 5' RACE reads, yielding one entry per CDR3 protein. The table includes around 780,000 distinct CDR3 sequences, about a quarter detected once. These data were also filed under a second study, of T cells of mothers and their children.

The sequenced sample was blood. V usage is TRBV5-1 and J usage is TRBJ2-1, with 8 positions matching TRBD1. This sequence originates from a boy aged 10-17 years in good health. For the CDR3, the DNA is TGCGCCAGCAGCCTCCGACAGGGGTCCGACAATGAGCAGTTCTTC. This sequence encodes CASSLRQGSDNEQFF. The entire variable domain, with the rest obtained from reference TRBV5-1 and TRBJ2-1, is as follows: KAGVTQTPRYLIKTRGQQVTLSCSPISGHRSVSWYQQTPGQGLQFLFEYFSETQRNKGNFPGRFSGRQFSNSRSEMNVSTLELGDSALYLCASSLRQGSDNEQFFGPGTRLTVL.